Listed below are T cell receptor beta chains from one sample, sequenced in a study of T cells in Graves' hyperthyroidism and ophthalmopathy. TCRdb re-analysed the multiplex PCR reads in MiXCR, keeping a single row per CDR3 protein. The top ten hold approximately 49% of the sample, which has 300,000 to 400,000 distinct CDR3 sequences, roughly 20% seen once. Sequencing input: blood. The receptors shown here come from a woman aged 50 to 60 with Graves' hyperthyroidism. Both conserved end residues are part of each CDR3. Each record gives: D gene, V gene, J gene, clone size, CDR3 DNA, CDR3 protein. D genes are given only for firm matches. Some rows mark clone size as missing; the rest say once, few, many or name a class of expanded clone.

D gene: NA
V gene: TRBV18
J gene: TRBJ2-6
clone size: NA
CDR3 DNA: TGTGCCAGCTCACCAACAACCTCTGGGGCCAACGTCCTGACTTTC
CDR3 protein: CASSPTTSGANVLTF

D gene: TRBD1
V gene: TRBV12-3/TRBV12-4
J gene: TRBJ2-7
clone size: many
CDR3 DNA: TGTGCCAGCAGAACGGGACAGGGGCCTTCCGAGCAGTACTTC
CDR3 protein: CASRTGQGPSEQYF

D gene: TRBD2
V gene: TRBV27
J gene: TRBJ2-1
clone size: many
CDR3 DNA: TGTGCCAGCAGAGCGGGGGTGTCCTACAATGAGCAGTTCTTC
CDR3 protein: CASRAGVSYNEQFF

D gene: NA
V gene: TRBV3-1
J gene: TRBJ1-5
clone size: many
CDR3 DNA: TGTGCCAGCAGCCAAGATCACGGGGGTCCTCAGCCCCAGCATTTT
CDR3 protein: CASSQDHGGPQPQHF

D gene: TRBD1
V gene: TRBV28
J gene: TRBJ2-7
clone size: many
CDR3 DNA: TGTGCCAGCAGTGGGATGGACAGGGTGTTCTACGAGCAGTACTTC
CDR3 protein: CASSGMDRVFYEQYF

D gene: TRBD2
V gene: TRBV7-8
J gene: TRBJ2-5
clone size: many
CDR3 DNA: TGTGCCAGCAGTTCACGGGGGGGGGGGCACGAGACCCAGTACTTC
CDR3 protein: CASSSRGGGHETQYF

D gene: TRBD1
V gene: TRBV7-9
J gene: TRBJ2-7
clone size: NA
CDR3 DNA: TGTGCCAGCAGGCCCGGGACAGAAACGACGCAGTACTTC
CDR3 protein: CASRPGTETTQYF

D gene: NA
V gene: TRBV6-1
J gene: TRBJ1-2
clone size: many
CDR3 DNA: TGTGCCAGCAGAAACCCCACAGTTGGCGGCTACACCTTC
CDR3 protein: CASRNPTVGGYTF

D gene: NA
V gene: TRBV10-3
J gene: TRBJ2-7
clone size: many
CDR3 DNA: TGTGCCATCCTTGACGGATACGAGCAGTACTTC
CDR3 protein: CAILDGYEQYF

D gene: TRBD2
V gene: TRBV11-2
J gene: TRBJ2-7
clone size: NA
CDR3 DNA: TGTGCCAGCAGTCACGGGACTAGCGAATATCAAAACTACGAGCAGTACTTC
CDR3 protein: CASSHGTSEYQNYEQYF

D gene: TRBD1
V gene: TRBV7-2
J gene: TRBJ1-2
clone size: many
CDR3 DNA: TGTGCCAGCAGCTTGCGGACAGGCCCGAACTATGGCTACACCTTC
CDR3 protein: CASSLRTGPNYGYTF

D gene: NA
V gene: TRBV7-9
J gene: TRBJ2-5
clone size: many
CDR3 DNA: TGTGCCAGCAGCCCTGGGGCCTTCGAAGAGACCCAGTACTTC
CDR3 protein: CASSPGAFEETQYF

D gene: NA
V gene: TRBV5-8
J gene: TRBJ2-2
clone size: NA
CDR3 DNA: TGTGCCAGCAGCTTGGGTGCGTTTCTACCGGACACCGGGGAGCTGTTTTTT
CDR3 protein: CASSLGAFLPDTGELFF

D gene: NA
V gene: TRBV19
J gene: TRBJ1-1
clone size: few
CDR3 DNA: TGTGCCAGTAGTAGATCCTGGGGGAGTTTGAACACTGAAGCTTTCTTT
CDR3 protein: CASSRSWGSLNTEAFF

D gene: NA
V gene: TRBV6-1
J gene: TRBJ2-1
clone size: few
CDR3 DNA: TGTGCCAGCAGCCGAAGCGGGTCCGGCCCCCATGAGCAGTTCTTC
CDR3 protein: CASSRSGSGPHEQFF

D gene: NA
V gene: TRBV6-6
J gene: TRBJ1-5
clone size: NA
CDR3 DNA: TGTGCCAGCAGTTACTCGAATTCTGCCCGCAATCAGCCCCAGCATTTT
CDR3 protein: CASSYSNSARNQPQHF

D gene: TRBD1
V gene: TRBV30
J gene: TRBJ2-1
clone size: NA
CDR3 DNA: TGTGCCTGGATCCCCGACAGGGGACTTTTCTCCTACAATGAGCAGTTCTTC
CDR3 protein: CAWIPDRGLFSYNEQFF

D gene: NA
V gene: TRBV6-8
J gene: TRBJ1-2
clone size: few
CDR3 DNA: TGTGCCAGCAGTTACTCGGGTGACTATGGCTACACCTTC
CDR3 protein: CASSYSGDYGYTF

D gene: NA
V gene: TRBV29-1
J gene: TRBJ1-2
clone size: many
CDR3 DNA: TGCAGCGCCACGACTGAGAAAGGGATCTATGGCTACACCTTC
CDR3 protein: CSATTEKGIYGYTF

D gene: TRBD1
V gene: TRBV7-2
J gene: TRBJ1-4
clone size: NA
CDR3 DNA: TGTGCCAGCGGAACTACAGGGGGCGCTTTTGAAAAACTGTTTTTT
CDR3 protein: CASGTTGGAFEKLFF

D gene: TRBD2
V gene: TRBV4-1
J gene: TRBJ2-1
clone size: many
CDR3 DNA: TGCGCCAGCAGCCAAGAGGGAGGCGGGAGACACAATGAGCAGTTCTTC
CDR3 protein: CASSQEGGGRHNEQFF

D gene: NA
V gene: TRBV6-1
J gene: TRBJ2-5
clone size: few
CDR3 DNA: TGTGCCAGCAGTTTAGGGGCAAGTGGAGAGACCCAGTACTTC
CDR3 protein: CASSLGASGETQYF

D gene: NA
V gene: TRBV5-1
J gene: TRBJ2-1
clone size: few
CDR3 DNA: TGCGCCAGCAGCGATGCCGGGGTTCATGAGCAGTTCTTC
CDR3 protein: CASSDAGVHEQFF

D gene: TRBD2
V gene: TRBV6-1
J gene: TRBJ2-6
clone size: NA
CDR3 DNA: TGTGCCAGCAGTGAATTAGCGGGGGGCTATTTTTTATTCTCTGGGGCCAACGTCCTGACTTTC
CDR3 protein: CASSELAGGYFLFSGANVLTF

D gene: TRBD1
V gene: TRBV2
J gene: TRBJ1-2
clone size: many
CDR3 DNA: TGTGCCAGCACCTCGACAGGGTGGTCGTCGGGCTACACCTTC
CDR3 protein: CASTSTGWSSGYTF

D gene: TRBD1
V gene: TRBV19
J gene: TRBJ1-5
clone size: NA
CDR3 DNA: TGTGCCAGTAGTTTTACCCCCGGGACAGACTATCAGCCCCAGCATTTT
CDR3 protein: CASSFTPGTDYQPQHF

D gene: NA
V gene: TRBV24-1
J gene: TRBJ2-1
clone size: NA
CDR3 DNA: TGTGCCACCAGTGAGGCGGGTGTGGGGAAGGATGAGCAGTTCTTC
CDR3 protein: CATSEAGVGKDEQFF

D gene: TRBD2
V gene: TRBV27
J gene: TRBJ2-1
clone size: NA
CDR3 DNA: TGTGCCAGCAGTTTATACCTAGCGGGAGTTCGAGAGCAGTTCTTC
CDR3 protein: CASSLYLAGVREQFF

D gene: TRBD1
V gene: TRBV7-2
J gene: TRBJ2-7
clone size: NA
CDR3 DNA: TGTGCCAGCAGCCTCACGACAGGGGTGGAGATATACGAGCAGTACTTC
CDR3 protein: CASSLTTGVEIYEQYF

D gene: NA
V gene: TRBV7-9
J gene: TRBJ1-1
clone size: many
CDR3 DNA: TGTGCCAGCAGCTTAGCGCGGGACGGCAACACTGAAGCTTTCTTT
CDR3 protein: CASSLARDGNTEAFF

D gene: NA
V gene: TRBV11-2
J gene: TRBJ2-4
clone size: many
CDR3 DNA: TGTGCCAGCAGCCCTTGGGGACCAGAGCTTCAGTACTTC
CDR3 protein: CASSPWGPELQYF

D gene: NA
V gene: TRBV2
J gene: TRBJ2-2
clone size: NA
CDR3 DNA: TGTGCCAGCACCAGAGACGGGGACACCAGGGAGCTGTTTTTT
CDR3 protein: CASTRDGDTRELFF

D gene: NA
V gene: TRBV27
J gene: TRBJ2-2
clone size: NA
CDR3 DNA: TGTGCCAGCAGTGCGAGCCGACGGGACCTCCTTATGAACACCGGGGAGCTGTTTTTT
CDR3 protein: CASSASRRDLLMNTGELFF

D gene: TRBD2
V gene: TRBV2
J gene: TRBJ2-3
clone size: many
CDR3 DNA: TGTGCCAGCAGTGAGTCCCTAGCGGGGGGCCGGCAGTATTTT
CDR3 protein: CASSESLAGGRQYF

D gene: NA
V gene: TRBV12-3/TRBV12-4
J gene: TRBJ1-3
clone size: few
CDR3 DNA: TGTGCCAGCAGTGGGGGACGCCTCTCTGGAAACACCATATATTTT
CDR3 protein: CASSGGRLSGNTIYF